This T cell receptor (beta chain) was sequenced in a study of T and B cells in COVID-19 patients. Study-wide context: About 90% of the roughly 20 active-infection patients had comorbidities associated with unfavorable COVID-19 outcome.

V was clipped by 4 bases and J by 1 base, with 11 bases between them. The V gene's germline CDR1 is SGHDT and CDR2 YYEEEE. The CDR3 has 14 residues. Each TRB amplification used about 250-550 ng of genomic DNA from blood. TRB rearrangements were amplified by multiplex PCR with BIOMED2 TRB-A/B primers. In TCRdb, the multiplex PCR reads were re-called with MiXCR into one record per CDR3 protein. In the table there are 6,000 or so distinct CDR3 sequences, about a third of which are singletons. This clonotype has only a few counts. The chain combines TRBV5-6 with TRBJ2-5; the D gene is possibly TRBD1 (5 bases). Specimen: blood. The clonotype originates from a human donor with active COVID-19. CDR3 bases: TGTGCCAGCAGCCCAGGACAACTCCAAGAGACCCAGTACTTC. Translating it yields CASSPGQLQETQYF. The whole variable domain, remainder taken from reference TRBV5-6 and TRBJ2-5, is DAGVTQSPTHLIKTRGQQVTLRCSPKSGHDTVSWYQQALGQGPQFIFQYYEEEERQRGNFPDRFSGHQFPNYSSELNVNALLLGDSALYLCASSPGQLQETQYFGPGTRLLVL.